This TCR beta chain was observed in a study of T cell responses to AZD1222 COVID-19 vaccine. General study results and limits: Targets within unmutated variant regions were reportedly found for nearly half of spike-specific TCRs. Donors were mostly white British, more females; clonal diversity possibly underestimated.

Profiling relied on immunoSEQ multiplex PCR, and the TCRdb table lists in-frame clones only, not all of them. The data contain roughly 110,000 clones, 87% of them singletons. The CDR3 loop spans 12 amino acids. The V and J ends lost 5 bases and 6 bases respectively, with 12 bases between them. Germline V gene lookup returns CDR1 SGHTS and CDR2 YDEGEE. Points on this clone: Its antigen is unidentified.

The receptor comes from an adult who received the AZD1222 COVID-19 vaccine. Here the sequenced sample was peripheral blood, taken 28 days after the second AZD1222 dose. The chain employs TRBV5-8 and TRBJ2-7; weak D call: TRBD2 (6 bases). The CDR3 DNA sequence: TGTGCCAGCAGTCGGACTAACTTCGAGCAGTACTTC. It specifies CASSRTNFEQYF.